This T cell receptor (beta chain) comes out of a study of blood T cells in healthy people across ages. The V gene's germline CDR1 is SSHAT and CDR2 FNYEAQ (reference sequence). CDR3 length equals 15 residues. Remarks on this clonotype: An end of the junction differs from the germline gene, which may be a read error.

Primed by a sample-barcoded 5' primer and a J-beta primer mix, a second PCR proceeded for about 6 to 11 cycles. MiXCR was run by TCRdb on the 5' RACE reads, yielding one entry per CDR3 protein. The sample contains 600,000 to 900,000 distinct CDR3 sequences, approximately 24% of which appear only once. These data are also associated with another study on T cells of mothers and their children.

Specimen: blood. This chain connects TRBV7-7 to TRBJ2-5; a weak D match, TRBD2 (5 bases). TRBJ2-1 matches the DNA end more closely, so the J call is doubtful. The TCR was taken from a boy aged 10-17 years in good health. The CDR3 bases are TGTGCTAGCAGCTTAGGTCCCAGTACGGGGAATGAGCAGTTCTTC. As protein: CASSLGPSTGNEQFF.